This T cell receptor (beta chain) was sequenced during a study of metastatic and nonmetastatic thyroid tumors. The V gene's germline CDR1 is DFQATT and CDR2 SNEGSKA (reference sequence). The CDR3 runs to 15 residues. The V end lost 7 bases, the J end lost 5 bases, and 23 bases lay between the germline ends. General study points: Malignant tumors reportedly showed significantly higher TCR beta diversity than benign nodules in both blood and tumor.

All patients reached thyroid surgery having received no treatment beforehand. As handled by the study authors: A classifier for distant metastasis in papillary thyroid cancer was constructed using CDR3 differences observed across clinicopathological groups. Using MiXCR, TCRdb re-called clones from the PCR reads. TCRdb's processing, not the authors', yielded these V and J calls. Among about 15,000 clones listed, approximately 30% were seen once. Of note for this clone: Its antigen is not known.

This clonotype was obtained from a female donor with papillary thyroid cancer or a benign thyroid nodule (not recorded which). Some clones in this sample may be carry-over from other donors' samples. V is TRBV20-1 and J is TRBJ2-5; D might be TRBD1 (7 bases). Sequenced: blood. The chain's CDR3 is CSGGDSRTGVETQYF. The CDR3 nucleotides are TGCAGTGGGGGGGACAGCCGAACCGGGGTGGAGACCCAGTACTTC.